This TCR beta chain was obtained from a study of monozygotic twins with inflammatory bowel disease (dated by TCRdb to the late 2010s). Background on the whole study: A total of 28 monozygotic twin pairs were included in the full study, comprising nine German pairs (four IBD-concordant, five IBD-discordant) and 19 IBD-discordant Danish pairs. Each individual had, on average, about 151 000 unique TCRalpha sequences and 181 000 unique TCRbeta sequences available for analysis. The search for disease-associated traits relied mainly on comparing IBD patients with their genetically identical healthy co-twins within discordant pairs.

For this clonotype: This receptor's antigen is unknown.

The germline V gene provides CDR1 MGHRA and CDR2 YSYEKL. From the cysteine up to the phenylalanine, the CDR3 has a length of 14 residues. No DNA accompanies this entry. General conclusions and limits of the study: Measured by the inverse Simpson index, TCRbeta repertoire diversity was lower in IBD patients than in their healthy co-twins. Different T cell subtypes could not be distinguished in the analysis. Compared with healthy twins, IBD patients had fewer clonotypes in common with other individuals, a difference most pronounced in patients showing signs of disease activity. Background noise and inter-individual variability may have been introduced into the repertoires by the differing immunosuppressive treatments among patients. The results gave no support for a single strong signal or clonotype linked to IBD. Repertoire similarity did not differ between concordant and discordant twins, possibly due to limited statistical power.

Libraries were made using 5' RACE. For each TCR library, around 3,800 ng of total RNA was used. For each sample, cDNA synthesis with SMARTScribe reverse transcriptase was split into eight separate reactions. During cDNA synthesis, template switching was used to introduce unique molecular identifiers that contained a 6-nucleotide sample barcode. TCRalpha and TCRbeta cDNA was amplified by two nested PCRs of about 15 and 9 cycles, with bead purification after each PCR. Before amplification, cDNA was treated with uracil DNA-glycosylase and purified using the QIAquick PCR purification kit. The second PCR added Illumina TruSeq-compatible adapters along with sample-specific barcodes. Library quality and concentration were assessed using TapeStation and Qubit, and about 5 ng of each library was pooled. Pooled libraries were sequenced on an Illumina HiSeq2500 single-index Rapid Run with 2 x 100 bp reads and custom sequencing primers. Concerning the study's data processing: UMI-based consensus assembly with MiGEC version 1.2.6 was used to correct PCR and sequencing errors. MiXCR version 2.1.1 was used to carry out V(D)J alignment, clonotype assembly and CDR3 extraction. Gene usage, clonotype sharing and MAIT/NKT TCR abundance were normalised by analysing the top 1000, 10 000 and 20 000 clonotypes per sample. After downsampling to 27 000 UMIs, diversity was calculated as the inverse Simpson index using the vegan R package. Paired Mann-Whitney U tests on discordant twin pairs were used, with Benjamini-Hochberg multiple-testing correction. Each CDR3 protein sequence appears as one entry after TCRdb reprocessed the reads, and no DNA is included. The V and J calls were not made by the authors but by TCRdb's processing. The sample table on file contains 300,000 to 400,000 distinct CDR3 sequences. 2% to 2.5% of the sample rests with the top ten.

From each donor, a roughly 2.7 ml peripheral blood sample was collected into PAXgene tubes and kept at -80 degrees C. Without T cell sorting, total RNA was isolated from whole blood using the PAXgene blood miRNA kit on an automated QIAcube. Peripheral blood from monozygotic twin pairs, either concordant or discordant for inflammatory bowel disease, underwent deep TCRalpha and TCRbeta repertoire profiling that used unique molecular barcoding. For every twin pair, smoking habits were documented, and each individual was categorised as a current, former or never smoker. This TCR derives from a human donor with ulcerative colitis or Crohn's disease, or a healthy co-twin of an affected twin (not recorded which). Source material: blood. The rearranged chain carries TRBV4-1 and TRBJ1-2. The CDR3 reads as follows: CASSQDVNPYGYTF.